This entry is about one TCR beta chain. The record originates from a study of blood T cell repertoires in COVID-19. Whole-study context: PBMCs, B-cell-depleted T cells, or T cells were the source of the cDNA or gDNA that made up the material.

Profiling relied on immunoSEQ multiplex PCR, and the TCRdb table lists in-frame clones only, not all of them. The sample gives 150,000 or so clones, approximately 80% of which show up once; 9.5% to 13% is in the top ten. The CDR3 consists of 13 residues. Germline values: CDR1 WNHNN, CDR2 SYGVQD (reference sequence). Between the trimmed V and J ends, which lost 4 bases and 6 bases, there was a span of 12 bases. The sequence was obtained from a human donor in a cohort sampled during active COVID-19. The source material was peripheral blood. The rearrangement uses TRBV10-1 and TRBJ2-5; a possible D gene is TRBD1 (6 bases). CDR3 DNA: TGCGCCAGCAGTGGGCAGGGGACAAAGACCCAGTACTTC. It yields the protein CASSGQGTKTQYF.